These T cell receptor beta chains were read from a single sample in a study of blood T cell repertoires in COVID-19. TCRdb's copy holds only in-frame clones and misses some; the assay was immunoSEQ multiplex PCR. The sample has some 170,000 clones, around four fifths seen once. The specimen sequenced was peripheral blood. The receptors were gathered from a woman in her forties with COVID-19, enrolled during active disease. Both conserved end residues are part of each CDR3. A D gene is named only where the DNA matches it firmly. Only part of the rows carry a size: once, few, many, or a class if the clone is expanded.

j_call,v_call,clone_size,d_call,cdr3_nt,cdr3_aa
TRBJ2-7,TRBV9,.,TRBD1,TGTGCCAGCAGCGTGACCCCGGGACAGGGGCGTGAGCAGTACTTC,CASSVTPGQGREQYF
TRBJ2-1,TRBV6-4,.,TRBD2,TGTGCCAGCAGCTATCTCGGGACTAGCGGCATTGTCGCCTACAATGAGCAGTTCTTC,CASSYLGTSGIVAYNEQFF
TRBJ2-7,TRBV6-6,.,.,TGTGCCAGCAGTTACTCGGGACAATCCTACGAGCAGTACTTC,CASSYSGQSYEQYF
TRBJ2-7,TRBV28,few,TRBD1,TGTGCCAGCAGTTTCGGACAGGGCTCCTACGAGCAGTACTTC,CASSFGQGSYEQYF
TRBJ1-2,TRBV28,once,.,TGTGCCAGCAGTTTACCCCAACAGGTGAACTATGGCTACACCTTC,CASSLPQQVNYGYTF
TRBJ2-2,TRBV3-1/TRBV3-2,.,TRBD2,TGTGCCACCTCCGGGACTAGCGTCAGCACCGGGGAGCTGTTTTTT,CATSGTSVSTGELFF
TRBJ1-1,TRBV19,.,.,TGTGCCAGTAGTCCAAGAGAGAACACTGAAGCTTTCTTT,CASSPRENTEAFF
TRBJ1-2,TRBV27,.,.,TGTGCCAGCAGTTTGCGTGTCTATGGCTACACCTTC,CASSLRVYGYTF
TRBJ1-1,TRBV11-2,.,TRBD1,TGTGCCAGCAGCTTAGGGGGACAGCGGAGGGAGAACACTGAAGCTTTCTTT,CASSLGGQRRENTEAFF
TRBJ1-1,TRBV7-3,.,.,TGTGCCAGCAGCTTACAGGGGTATGAAGCTTTCTTT,CASSLQGYEAFF
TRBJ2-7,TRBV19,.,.,TGTGCCAGTAGTTTTGGACAGGGCGGGGGAGAGCAGTACTTC,CASSFGQGGGEQYF
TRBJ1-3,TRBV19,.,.,TGTGCCAGTAGTATCCCCGGAGACTTTGGAAACACCATATATTTT,CASSIPGDFGNTIYF
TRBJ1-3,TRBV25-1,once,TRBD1,TGTGCCAGCAGTGAATGGCCGACAGGGAACCTTGGAAACACCATATATTTT,CASSEWPTGNLGNTIYF
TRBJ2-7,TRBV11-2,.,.,TGTGCCAGCAGCCGTTACGAGCAGTACTTC,CASSRYEQYF
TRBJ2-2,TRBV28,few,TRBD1,TGTGCCAGCAGTTTAATCCTAAATTCGGTAGGGGGCGCGACCGGGGAGCTGTTTTTT,CASSLILNSVGGATGELFF
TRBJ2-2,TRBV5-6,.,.,TGTGCCAGCAGCTTGTGGGCGGGGGAGCTGTTTTTT,CASSLWAGELFF
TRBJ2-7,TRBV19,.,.,TGTGCCAGCCCCGGACGAGAGGGCGGCTACGAGCAGTACTTC,CASPGREGGYEQYF
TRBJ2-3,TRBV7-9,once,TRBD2,TGTGCCAGCACCTCACTAGCGGGAGTCCCCGATACGCAGTATTTT,CASTSLAGVPDTQYF
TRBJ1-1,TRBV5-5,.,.,TGTGCCAGCAGCTTAGAGGGCGGGAACACTGAAGCTTTCTTT,CASSLEGGNTEAFF
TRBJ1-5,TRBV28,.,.,TGTGCCAGCAGTTCACAAAATCAGCCCCAGCATTTT,CASSSQNQPQHF
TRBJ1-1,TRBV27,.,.,TGTGCCAGCCAAAACGGGGTCACTGAAGCTTTCTTT,CASQNGVTEAFF
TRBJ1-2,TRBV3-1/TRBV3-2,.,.,TGTGCCAGCAGCCATGGTCAGACCGGGTATGGCTACACCTTC,CASSHGQTGYGYTF
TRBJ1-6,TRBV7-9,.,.,TGTGCCAGCAGCTTAGGCGTTGAACCCCTCCACTTT,CASSLGVEPLHF
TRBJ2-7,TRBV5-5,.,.,TGTGCCAGCAGCTTGGTCGCCTACGAGCAGTACTTC,CASSLVAYEQYF
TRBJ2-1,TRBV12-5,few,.,TGTGCTAGTGGTTTGGTAGTGGGGGCACTTTACAATGAGCAGTTCTTC,CASGLVVGALYNEQFF
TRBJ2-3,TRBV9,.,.,TGTGCCAGCAGCAGAAACCGGGACAAGGGTTTCACAGATACGCAGTATTTT,CASSRNRDKGFTDTQYF
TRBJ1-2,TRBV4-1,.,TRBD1,TGCGCCAGCAGCCAAGGCCTGAGGACAGGTGGACGACATCCATATGGCTACACCTTC,CASSQGLRTGGRHPYGYTF
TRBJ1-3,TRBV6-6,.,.,TGTGCCAGCAGTTATGAGGGCGTCTCTGGAAACACCATATATTTT,CASSYEGVSGNTIYF
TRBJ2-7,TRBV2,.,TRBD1,TGTGCCAGCAGCCACAGGGGTCACGAGCAGTACTTC,CASSHRGHEQYF
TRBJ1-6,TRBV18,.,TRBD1,TGTGCCAGCTCACCTCCGGGACAGGGAAAGAATTCACCCCTCCACTTT,CASSPPGQGKNSPLHF
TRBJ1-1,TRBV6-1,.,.,TGTGCCAGCAGTGAAAAGGGCGAGGGTGAAGCTTTCTTT,CASSEKGEGEAFF
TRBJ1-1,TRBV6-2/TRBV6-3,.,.,TGTGCCAGCAGTTATTTACAGGCAAACACTGAAGCTTTCTTT,CASSYLQANTEAFF
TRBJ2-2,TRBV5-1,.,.,TGCGCCAGCAGCCCGGGCGGGTCGAACACCGGGGAGCTGTTTTTT,CASSPGGSNTGELFF
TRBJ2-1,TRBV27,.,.,TGTGCCACCAGCGGACTTTCCACGAGCAATGAGCAGTTCTTC,CATSGLSTSNEQFF
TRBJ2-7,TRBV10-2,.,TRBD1,TGCGCCAGCACCGGACAGGGTTCGCCCGAGCAGTACTTC,CASTGQGSPEQYF
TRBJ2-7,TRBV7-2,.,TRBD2,TGTGCCAGCAGCTTAGGCGGGAGGAACGAGCAGTACTTC,CASSLGGRNEQYF
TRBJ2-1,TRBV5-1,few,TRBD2,TGCGCCAGCAGCTTGGAGGCTAGCGGGACCGTCTCCTACAATGAGCAGTTCTTC,CASSLEASGTVSYNEQFF
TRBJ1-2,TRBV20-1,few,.,TGCAGTGCTAGTGCCCTTCAGCAGGGCTATGGCTACACCTTC,CSASALQQGYGYTF
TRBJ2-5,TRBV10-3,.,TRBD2,TGTGCCATCAGTGGGACTAGCAAAGAGACCCAGTACTTC,CAISGTSKETQYF
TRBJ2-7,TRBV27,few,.,TGTGCCAGCCAGGGTCTGGCAGCCGAGCAGTACTTC,CASQGLAAEQYF
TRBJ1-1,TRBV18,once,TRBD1,TGTGCCAGCTCTCACAGGGGGGTCACTGAAGCTTTCTTT,CASSHRGVTEAFF
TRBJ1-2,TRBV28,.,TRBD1,TGTGCCAGCAGTTTAAGGGGACAGCCCTATGGCTACACCTTC,CASSLRGQPYGYTF
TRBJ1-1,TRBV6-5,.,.,TGTGCCAGCAGTTACGCCCCGGCTAGGATGAACACTGAAGCTTTCTTT,CASSYAPARMNTEAFF
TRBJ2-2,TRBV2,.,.,TGTGCCAGCAAGATTCGGACTTCGAACACCGGGGAGCTGTTTTTT,CASKIRTSNTGELFF
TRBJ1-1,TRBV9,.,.,TGTGCCAGCAGCGTAGGGTGGGGGGAGGCTTTCTTT,CASSVGWGEAFF
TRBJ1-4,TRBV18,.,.,TGTGCCAGCTCACCGGAAGGGAGGGAAAAACTGTTTTTT,CASSPEGREKLFF
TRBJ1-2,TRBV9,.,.,TGTGCCAGCAGCGTAGCTGGCGGATATGGCTACACCTTC,CASSVAGGYGYTF
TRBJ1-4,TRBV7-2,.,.,TGTGCCAGCAGCTTAGGGGGCACACATAATGAAAAACTGTTTTTT,CASSLGGTHNEKLFF
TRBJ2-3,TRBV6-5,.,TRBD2,TGTGCCACCTCACTAGCGGGAGGTGGATGGGTTACGCAGTATTTT,CATSLAGGGWVTQYF
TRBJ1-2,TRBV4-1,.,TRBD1,TGCGCCAGCAGCCAACCAACCCGGACAGGGAACTATGGCTACACCTTC,CASSQPTRTGNYGYTF
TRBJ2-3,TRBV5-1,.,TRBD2,TGCGCCAGCTGCCTAGTGGTGAGCGGGGGCGGGGATACGCAGTATTTT,CASCLVVSGGGDTQYF
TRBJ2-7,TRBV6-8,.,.,TGTGCCAGCAGCCTAAGTCGGAAGCCCGGGGACGAGCAGTACTTC,CASSLSRKPGDEQYF
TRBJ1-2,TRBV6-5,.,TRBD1,TGTGCCAGCAGTTATGACCCTGACAGGGGTAACTATGGCTACACCTTC,CASSYDPDRGNYGYTF
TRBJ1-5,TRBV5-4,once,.,TGTGCCAGCAGCGGGGGCACCGGCCAGCCCCAGCATTTT,CASSGGTGQPQHF
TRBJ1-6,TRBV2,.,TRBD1,TGTGCCAGCAGGACCAACAGGGGGGGAAATTCACCCCTCCACTTT,CASRTNRGGNSPLHF
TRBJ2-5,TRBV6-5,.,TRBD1,TGTGCCAGCAGTCGGGACAGGGCTTTTGGAGAGACCCAGTACTTC,CASSRDRAFGETQYF
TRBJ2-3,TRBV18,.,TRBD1,TGTGCCAGCTCACCGACAGGGGTAGATACGCAGTATTTT,CASSPTGVDTQYF
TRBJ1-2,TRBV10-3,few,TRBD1,TGTGCCATCAGTGAGAAGGGACAGGGGTATGGCTACACCTTC,CAISEKGQGYGYTF
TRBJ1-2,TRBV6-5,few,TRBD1,TGTGCCAGCAGCTTGACAGGGGCTAACTATGGCTACACCTTC,CASSLTGANYGYTF
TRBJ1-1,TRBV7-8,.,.,TGTGCCAGCAGCTTTATCTCGGGGTCCGGAATGAACACTGAAGCTTTCTTT,CASSFISGSGMNTEAFF